A single sample is the source of the 16 T cell receptor beta chains below, sequenced in a study of CD8 T cells in ankylosing spondylitis. Overall study results and limits: Seven to nine highly homologous variants formed a TCR beta motif that appeared characteristic of ankylosing spondylitis blood.

TCRdb reanalysed the 5' RACE reads using MiXCR and keeps one entry per CDR3 protein. Among about 460,000 distinct CDR3 sequences listed, roughly 5.3% were seen once. For these receptors, no antigen is known. Sequenced input: blood, either unsorted or a sorted T cell fraction (not recorded which). All receptors derive from a male donor with ankylosing spondylitis.

This clonotype was picked up many times. J is TRBJ1-1 and V is TRBV12-3 or TRBV12-4, with a weak D call TRBD1 (6 bases). The CDR3 has 16 amino acids. Trimming stripped 8 bases from V and 2 bases from J, with 21 bases between. The CDR3 loop is CASSPFLGGSNTEAFF. CDR3 nucleotides: TGTGCCAGCTCCCCGTTTCTTGGGGGCTCAAACACTGAAGCTTTCTTT.

With regard to this clonotype: This could be a read error, since a much larger clone is one nucleotide away. The chain links TRBV20-1 to TRBJ2-3; D is perhaps TRBD1 (6 bases). Per germline, CDR1 DFQATT and CDR2 SNEGSKA (reference sequence). The CDR3 runs to 13 residues. The CDR3 bases are TGCAGTGCTAGAGGGGGGCGCACAGCTACGCAGTATTTT. Translating gives CSARGGRTATQYF.

The V and J genes are TRBV29-1 and TRBJ2-7, with a tentative D call TRBD2 (5 bases). The CDR3 totals 13 residues. V was pared by 6 bases and J by 6 bases, with 18 bases between. Germline CDR1 reads SQVTM; CDR2 reads ANQGSEA. CDR3: CSVAGLATPEQYF. The CDR3 DNA is TGCAGCGTCGCGGGTCTAGCAACCCCCGAGCAGTACTTC.

V is TRBV5-1 and J is TRBJ2-5; 10 bases agree with TRBD2. There are 16 residues in the CDR3. CDR1 is SGHRS and CDR2 is YFSETQ in the germline V gene. Trimming removed 6 bases from V and 3 bases from J; junction bases left unmatched: 11. This CDR3 is CASNHKAGGLEETQYF. The CDR3 nucleotides are TGCGCCAGCAACCATAAAGCGGGGGGGCTGGAAGAGACCCAGTACTTC.

This clonotype was picked up many times. In nucleotides, the CDR3 is TGTGCCAGCAGCCCCCAGGGGGGGTTGGATCAGCCCCAGCATTTT. Translating it yields CASSPQGGLDQPQHF. The J gene is TRBJ1-5, the V gene TRBV7-9; 7 bases fit TRBD1. CDR1 and CDR2 from the germline V gene are SEHNR and FQNEAQ (reference sequence). The CDR3 consists of 15 residues. With V trimmed by 5 bases and J by 5 bases, 9 bases remained unmatched.

Notes on this clonotype: The junction departs from germline at one end; a sequencing error may be responsible. The chain combines TRBV20-1 with TRBJ2-5, with D possibly called TRBD1 or TRBD2 (6 bases each). The CDR3 is 17 residues long. Germline CDR1 is DFQATT and CDR2 is SNEGSKA (reference sequence). The CDR3 DNA sequence: TGCTGTGCTGGGGGCGGGACCCCTGAGTGGGGTGAAGAGACCCAGTACTTC. This sequence encodes CCAGGGTPEWGEETQYF.

This clonotype was seen at least ten times. The CDR3, as DNA: TGTGCCAGCAGCCCAGGGTTCTGGACTTCACCCCTCCACTTT. It codes for CASSPGFWTSPLHF. J is TRBJ1-6 and V is TRBV12-3 or TRBV12-4, with a weak D call TRBD1 (5 bases). V lost 6 bases and J 9 bases, leaving 15 bases between the germline ends. The CDR3 loop spans 14 amino acids.

The V gene is TRBV28, the J gene TRBJ2-7, with TRBD2 identical over 8 bases. CDR1 and CDR2 (germline): MDHEN, SYDVKM. This CDR3 has 15 amino acids. The junction had 13 bases not matched to a gene; V was cut back by 6 bases and J by 6 bases. The CDR3 nucleotides read TGTGCCAGCAGATTTACTAGCGGACCTCCCTCCGAGCAGTACTTC. It is translated as CASRFTSGPPSEQYF.

This clonotype appeared many times. V and J are TRBV7-9 and TRBJ1-2; possibly TRBD1 for D (5 bases). Germline V gives CDR1 SEHNR, CDR2 FQNEAQ (reference sequence). Trimming removed 5 bases from V and 8 bases from J, with 18 bases in between. The CDR3 extends over 14 amino acids. CDR3 DNA: TGTGCCAGCAGCACCGGGACTCGCTCGTGGGGCTACACCTTC. Its protein is CASSTGTRSWGYTF.

As concerns this clonotype: A single base separates this from a much larger clone, so it may be a read error. The chain links TRBV4-3 to TRBJ1-4; D possibly corresponds to TRBD1 (6 bases). Germline V gives CDR1 LGHNA, CDR2 YSLEER. Trimming left V 3 bases short and J 6 bases short, with 26 bases between. The CDR3 length is 19 residues. CDR3 sequence reads: CASSHWATGRGVPHEKLFF. CDR3 bases: TGCGCCAGCAGCCATTGGGCCACGGGCAGGGGTGTACCCCATGAAAAACTGTTTTTT.

This clonotype was counted ten times or more. One junction end does not reproduce the germline sequence, and a read error may be involved. This chain uses TRBV5-1 with TRBJ2-5, with D hard to call. Looked up from germline, CDR1 is SGHRS and CDR2 is YFSETQ. The CDR3 extends over 12 amino acids. The CDR3 nucleotides are TGCGCCAGCAGAAACCAGGAAGAAACCCAGTACTTC. It translates to CASRNQEETQYF. The full variable domain, its missing parts supplied by reference TRBV5-1 and TRBJ2-5, is KAGVTQTPRYLIKTRGQQVTLSCSPISGHRSVSWYQQTPGQGLQFLFEYFSETQRNKGNFPGRFSGRQFSNSRSEMNVSTLELGDSALYLCASRNQEETQYFGPGTRLLVL.

Many counts were recorded for this clonotype. The CDR3 sequence is CASHQAGWSNEQFF. The CDR3 DNA reads as TGTGCCAGCCATCAAGCGGGGTGGAGCAATGAGCAGTTCTTC. This chain joins TRBV6-1 and TRBJ2-1; TRBD2 agrees at 7 bases. The junction had 10 bases not matched to a gene; V was cut back by 8 bases and J by 6 bases. Germline CDR1 MNHNS, CDR2 SASEGT. The CDR3 has 14 residues.

This clonotype has at least ten counts. The chain has TRBV10-2 and TRBJ2-3; 15 bases match TRBD2. V lost 5 bases to trimming and J lost 6 bases; unmatched junction nucleotides: 18. The CDR3 is made up of 20 amino acids. Germline loops: CDR1 WSHSY, CDR2 SAAADI. Here the CDR3 DNA reads TGCGCCAGCAGTCCTCTATTAGGACTAGCGGGAGGGCCGGAGGGGGATACGCAGTATTTT. Its protein product is CASSPLLGLAGGPEGDTQYF.

This clonotype has ten or more counts. The J gene is TRBJ2-7, the V gene TRBV6-5; unclear D gene. Germline V gene data show CDR1 as MNHEY and CDR2 as SVGAGI. The V gene lost 3 bases and the J gene lost 4 bases, with 7 bases spanning the gap. There are 12 residues in the CDR3. The CDR3 here is CASSYTRYEQYF. The CDR3 DNA is TGTGCCAGCAGTTATACACGGTACGAGCAGTACTTC.

This clonotype has a count of ten or more. V is TRBV20-1 and J is TRBJ2-3, with TRBD2 matching over 11 bases. The germline gives CDR1 DFQATT, CDR2 SNEGSKA (reference sequence). The trim removed 1 base at V and 4 bases at J, leaving 10 bases unmatched. The CDR3 is made up of 17 amino acids. The DNA for the CDR3 is TGCAGTGCTAGAGGGGCTAGCGGGAGGCTCTCCGCAGATACGCAGTATTTT. Translation gives CSARGASGRLSADTQYF.

The chain is built from TRBV24-1 and TRBJ2-7; weak D call: TRBD1 (6 bases). V was cut by 3 bases and J by 3 bases, with 11 bases left in between. Per germline, CDR1 KGHDR and CDR2 SFDVKD. CDR3 length: 14 residues. CDR3 in amino acids: CATSDNLGGYEQYF. Written as DNA, the CDR3 is TGTGCCACCAGTGATAATTTAGGGGGCTACGAGCAGTACTTC.